Below, 19 T cell receptor beta chains from the same sample are listed, as sequenced in a study of blood T cell repertoires in COVID-19. This table comes from immunoSEQ multiplex PCR, and its TCRdb copy is limited to in-frame clones, with some not included. The table shows roughly 76,000 clones, with around 83% occurring only once. The sequencing sample was made of peripheral blood. The receptor set was obtained from a woman in her sixties or seventies with acute or convalescent COVID-19.

The rearrangement joins TRBV6-6 to TRBJ2-1, with D possibly being TRBD1 (6 bases). V lost 6 bases, J lost 7 bases, and 16 bases lay in between. CDR1 is MNHNY, CDR2 SVGAGI, per germline (reference sequence). This CDR3 is 14 amino acids long. CDR3 DNA: TGTGCCAGCAGCCTCCAACAGGGAATAAATGAGCAGTTCTTC. Its translation is CASSLQQGINEQFF.

This clone was detected once. The chain carries TRBV7-8 and TRBJ1-2, with D unresolved. V lost 1 base to trimming and J lost 8 bases, with 14 bases between them. The CDR3 runs to 14 residues. The germline V gene encodes CDR1 SGHVS and CDR2 FQNEAQ. CDR3 protein: CASSLEIGASGYTF. CDR3 DNA: TGTGCCAGCAGCTTAGAGATTGGAGCGAGCGGCTACACCTTC. Full variable domain (missing parts from reference TRBV7-8 and TRBJ1-2): GAGVSQSPRYKVAKRGQDVALRCDPISGHVSLFWYQQALGQGPEFLTYFQNEAQLDKSGLPSDRFFAERPEGSVSTLKIQRTQQEDSAVYLCASSLEIGASGYTFGSGTRLTVV.

This sequence joins TRBV6-6 and TRBJ2-7; TRBD2 matches at 10 bases. Germline CDR1 MNHNY, CDR2 SVGAGI (reference sequence). The CDR3 is 14 amino acids. Unmatched junction bases numbered 15, after V lost 6 bases and J lost 13 bases. As DNA, the CDR3 is TGTGCCAGCAGCGAACTAGCGGGATCCCTACGGCTTTACTTC. Protein product: CASSELAGSLRLYF.

The chain combines TRBV27 with TRBJ1-6; 10 bases match TRBD1. Germline V CDR1 and CDR2: MNHEY, SMNVEV (reference sequence). The ends lost 2 bases at V and 11 bases at J; junction bases unmatched: 9. The CDR3 runs to 16 residues. Here the CDR3 DNA reads TGTGCCAGCAGTTTAATCCCCGGGACAGGGGTGGCACCCCTCCACTTT. Its protein product is CASSLIPGTGVAPLHF.

This chain uses TRBV5-1 with TRBJ1-1, with D unclear. Germline CDR1 SGHRS, CDR2 YFSETQ. The CDR3 spans 11 residues. The germline V and J ends were trimmed by 7 bases and 1 base, with 5 bases remaining between them. The CDR3 spells CASRENTEAFF. CDR3 nucleotide sequence: TGCGCCAGCCGGGAGAACACTGAAGCTTTCTTT.

The chain carries TRBV29-1 and TRBJ2-1; 14 bases map to TRBD2. V dropped 7 bases and J dropped 9; count of bases not matched to a gene: 5. Germline V gene lookup returns CDR1 SQVTM and CDR2 ANQGSEA. The CDR3 length is 13 residues. The CDR3 DNA sequence: TGCAGCGCGGGACTAGCGGGAGCGGGTGAGCAGTTCTTC. It translates to CSAGLAGAGEQFF.

J is TRBJ2-2 and V is TRBV7-3; D gene uncertain. Between the trimmed V and J ends, which lost 6 bases and 0 bases, there was a span of 8 bases. There are 14 residues in the CDR3. Germline lookup yields CDR1 SGHTA and CDR2 FQGTGA. The CDR3 DNA follows: TGTGCCAGCAGTTGGCTAGCGAACACCGGGGAGCTGTTTTTT. This translates into CASSWLANTGELFF.

The chain's CDR3 is CASSSRTSGRSNEQFF. CDR3 sequence (DNA): TGTGCCAGCAGCTCCAGGACTAGCGGGAGGAGTAATGAGCAGTTCTTC. V usage is TRBV7-3 and J usage is TRBJ2-1; 14 bases agree with TRBD2. Germline loops: CDR1 SGHTA, CDR2 FQGTGA. The CDR3 runs to 16 residues. V lost 4 bases, J lost 7 bases, and 6 bases stayed unmatched.

This clone is a singleton in its sample. The chain couples TRBV19 to TRBJ1-2; D call uncertain. Germline V gives CDR1 LNHDA, CDR2 SQIVND (reference sequence). With 4 bases removed from V and 4 bases from J, the gap between germline ends came to 10 bases. The length of the CDR3 is 13 residues. The CDR3 loop is CASSTMGSYGYTF. CDR3 nucleotide sequence: TGTGCCAGTAGTACCATGGGGAGCTATGGCTACACCTTC.

This chain joins TRBV6-5 and TRBJ1-1, with unresolved D. Germline CDR1 and CDR2: MNHEY and SVGAGI. Trimming took off 6 bases at V and 1 base at J, with 15 bases between the two ends. The CDR3 is made up of 15 amino acids. Written as DNA, the CDR3 is TGTGCCAGCAGCAGGTCGCCGGGAGGGAACACTGAAGCTTTCTTT. It specifies CASSRSPGGNTEAFF.

The chain is built from TRBV9 and TRBJ2-3, with 14 positions matching TRBD2. The CDR3 has 17 amino acids. Unmatched junction bases numbered 8, after V lost 3 bases and J lost 5 bases. From germline, CDR1 is SGDLS and CDR2 YYNGEE. CDR3 DNA sequence: TGTGCCAGCAGCGGAGGAGGGACTAGCGGGAGTGGAGATACGCAGTATTTT. Amino acid sequence: CASSGGGTSGSGDTQYF. Filled out from reference TRBV9 and TRBJ2-3, the complete variable domain reads DSGVTQTPKHLITATGQRVTLRCSPRSGDLSVYWYQQSLDQGLQFLIQYYNGEERAKGNILERFSAQQFPDLHSELNLSSLELGDSALYFCASSGGGTSGSGDTQYFGPGTRLTVL.

The chain combines TRBV19 with TRBJ1-3; D is unresolved. The germline V gene has CDR1 LNHDA and CDR2 SQIVND (reference sequence). The length of the CDR3 is 13 residues. V was clipped by 5 bases and J by 0 bases, with 5 bases between them. CDR3: CASSFSSGNTIYF. DNA of the CDR3: TGTGCCAGTAGTTTCAGCTCTGGAAACACCATATATTTT.

The rearrangement uses TRBV2 and TRBJ1-1; D ambiguous. This CDR3 is built from 15 residues. V was trimmed by 0 bases and J by 0 bases, leaving 8 bases between them. Germline loops: CDR1 SNHLY, CDR2 FYNNEI. This CDR3 reads CASSEARGMNTEAFF. The CDR3 DNA reads TGTGCCAGCAGTGAAGCGCGGGGAATGAACACTGAAGCTTTCTTT.

CDR3 coding DNA: TGTGCCAGCCGGCGGACAGGGAACTATGGCTACACCTTC. This codes for CASRRTGNYGYTF. The chain has TRBV19 and TRBJ1-2; 8 bases agree with TRBD1. Per the germline V gene, CDR1 is LNHDA and CDR2 is SQIVND (reference sequence). The V gene end was trimmed by 9 bases and the J gene end by 2 bases; junction bases not matched to a gene: 5. The CDR3 runs 13 residues.

The chain is built from TRBV30 and TRBJ1-1; TRBD1 is a possible D gene (5 bases). V lost 2 bases to trimming and J lost 6 bases, with 10 bases between them. The germline gives CDR1 GTSNPN, CDR2 SVGIG (reference sequence). The CDR3 totals 12 residues. The CDR3 loop is CAWSRGSAEAFF. The CDR3 nucleotides read TGTGCCTGGAGTCGGGGGTCGGCTGAAGCTTTCTTT.

The J gene is TRBJ2-7, the V gene TRBV28; 9 bases match TRBD2. Germline V CDR1 and CDR2: MDHEN, SYDVKM. V shed 2 bases and J 2 bases; nucleotides not matched to a gene: 4. This CDR3 has 15 amino acids. As DNA, the CDR3 is TGTGCCAGCAGTTTAAAGGCGGGAGGGGCCTACGAGCAGTACTTC. Its protein is CASSLKAGGAYEQYF.

The chain employs TRBV18 and TRBJ2-1; weak D call: TRBD1 (6 bases). The CDR3 covers 15 residues. Germline-derived CDR1 and CDR2 are KGHSH and LQKENI. V lost 5 bases, J lost 5 bases, and 16 bases lay in between. The chain's CDR3 is CASSFGQFVHNEQFF. CDR3 nucleotides: TGTGCCAGCTCATTTGGACAGTTCGTCCACAATGAGCAGTTCTTC.

The sample holds a few counts of this clone. The DNA of the CDR3 is TGTGCCAGCTCGAGGGACAGGGTAGCAGAGACCCAGTACTTC. Translating gives CASSRDRVAETQYF. The chain links TRBV18 to TRBJ2-5; 9 bases line up with TRBD1. Germline-derived CDR1 and CDR2 are KGHSH and LQKENI. The CDR3 spans 14 residues. The V segment lost 6 bases and the J segment 4 bases; nucleotides outside the gene matches: 6.

The chain recombines TRBV20-1 with TRBJ2-7; the D is unclear. Germline V gene sequence: CDR1 DFQATT, CDR2 SNEGSKA (reference sequence). V gave up 3 bases and J gave up 4 bases, with 16 bases separating them. CDR3 length: 14 amino acids. DNA for the CDR3: TGCAGTGCTAGTCTATCGAACTCCTTTTACGAGCAGTACTTC. Protein: CSASLSNSFYEQYF.